The next 5 T cell receptor beta chains were all read from a single sample in a study of shared clonotypes between healthy human individuals. Assay used: immunoSEQ multiplex PCR; TCRdb lists only in-frame clones, some missing. The sample consists of approximately 2.5 million clones, around 94% of them appearing once. Sample: naive CD4+ T cells sorted from blood. The subset was: CD45RA+ positively selected. These receptor sequences come from a young man in good health.

J is TRBJ2-7 and V is TRBV6-5, with 7 positions matching TRBD1. In germline, CDR1 is MNHEY, CDR2 SVGAGI. CDR3 length: 14 amino acids. The V segment lost 5 bases and the J segment 2 bases; nucleotides outside the gene matches: 6. The CDR3 protein is CASSLYRGTYEQYF. In DNA, the CDR3 is TGTGCCAGCAGTCTATACAGGGGTACCTACGAGCAGTACTTC.

To note about this clone: Distinct nucleotide sequences in the sample also encode this CDR3. The chain uses TRBV5-1 and TRBJ1-4; D remains unclear. Germline V gene data show CDR1 as SGHRS and CDR2 as YFSETQ. The CDR3 loop spans 14 amino acids. Trimming pared 0 bases from V and 5 bases from J, leaving 8 bases between. The CDR3 DNA sequence: TGCGCCAGCAGCTTGGGTCAGATAAATGAAAAACTGTTTTTT. This gives the protein CASSLGQINEKLFF.

The rearrangement uses TRBV7-2 and TRBJ2-3; the D gene is possibly TRBD2 (5 bases). The CDR3 spans 12 residues. Per the germline V gene, CDR1 is SGHTA and CDR2 is FQGNSA. V gave up 0 bases and J gave up 11 bases, with 9 bases separating them. DNA for the CDR3: TGTGCCAGCAGCTTAGCGGGGAGAAGGCAGTATTTT. It specifies CASSLAGRRQYF.

This clone was recorded only once. The chain has TRBV30 and TRBJ1-4; TRBD1 might be the D (5 bases). This CDR3 has 11 amino acids. V lost 5 bases, J lost 8 bases, and 9 bases lay in between. Germline CDR1 reads GTSNPN; CDR2 reads SVGIG (reference sequence). For the CDR3, the DNA is TGTGCCTGGGGGACGGCAGAAAAACTGTTTTTT. It specifies CAWGTAEKLFF.

On this clone: The same CDR3 can be traced to other DNA sequences in this sample. This chain uses TRBV11-2 with TRBJ1-1; no clear D gene. CDR1 SGHAT and CDR2 FQNNGV come from the germline V gene. Trimming took off 2 bases at V and 1 base at J, with 5 bases between the two ends. This CDR3 is 13 amino acids long. CDR3 bases: TGTGCCAGCAGCTTATCAGAGAACACTGAAGCTTTCTTT. Translation: CASSLSENTEAFF.